The 3 T cell receptor beta chains reported below all come from one sample, sequenced in a study of CD8 T cells in ankylosing spondylitis. TCRdb called the 5' RACE reads again in MiXCR, with one record for every CDR3 protein. The profile shows fewer than 250,000 distinct CDR3 sequences, 32% of them singletons. Sequencing used blood, either unsorted or a sorted T cell fraction (not recorded which). These receptors were taken from a male donor with ankylosing spondylitis or in good health (not recorded which).

Only a few counts were recorded for this clonotype. This sequence joins TRBV7-8 and TRBJ2-7; D remains ambiguous. Germline CDR1 and CDR2: SGHVS and FQNEAQ. The length of the CDR3 is 14 residues. V was trimmed by 1 base and J by 1 base, leaving 8 bases between them. The CDR3 sequence: CASSLEGRSYEQYF. DNA of the CDR3: TGTGCCAGCAGCTTAGAGGGCAGGTCCTACGAGCAGTACTTC.

In this sample, this clonotype turned up a few times. This chain uses TRBV3-1 with TRBJ2-7; TRBD1 matches at 10 bases. The junction had 11 bases not matched to a gene; V was cut back by 4 bases and J by 5 bases. Germline V lookup: CDR1 LGHDT, CDR2 YNNKEL (reference sequence). The CDR3 has 16 amino acids. The CDR3 nucleotides are TGTGCCAGCAGCCCGAATCTGGGACAGGGGCACCACGAGCAGTACTTC. It translates to CASSPNLGQGHHEQYF.

The chain couples TRBV4-1 to TRBJ2-5, with D possibly being TRBD1 or TRBD2 (5 bases each). V dropped 1 base and J dropped 6 bases, with 18 bases sitting between them. This CDR3 has 16 residues. Germline V gene data show CDR1 as MGHRA and CDR2 as YSYEKL. Written as DNA, the CDR3 is TGCGCCAGCAGCCAAGGAAGTTCGGGGCTGACCCAGACCCAGTACTTC. Protein sequence: CASSQGSSGLTQTQYF.